This TCR beta chain was sequenced in a study of blood T cell repertoires in COVID-19. Study information: From the United States, Italy and Spain came samples of acute and convalescent COVID-19.

Using immunoSEQ multiplex PCR, the repertoire was profiled, and TCRdb retains in-frame clones only, with some absent. The table has 8,500 to 10,000 clones, over 70% seen once. V was pared by 10 bases and J by 5 bases, with 17 bases between. The CDR3 sequence is 14 residues long. In germline, CDR1 is LNHDA, CDR2 SQIVND (reference sequence). Sequences were obtained from peripheral blood. The V call is TRBV19, the J call TRBJ1-4; no firm D call. This TCR was sampled from a man in his 70s with active COVID-19. CDR3 bases: TGTGCCACGAAAGGCGAGGGTTTGAATGAAAAACTGTTTTTT. This sequence encodes CATKGEGLNEKLFF. The variable domain in full, completed from reference TRBV19 and TRBJ1-4, reads DGGITQSPKYLFRKEGQNVTLSCEQNLNHDAMYWYRQDPGQGLRLIYYSQIVNDFQKGDIAEGYSVSREKKESFPLTVTSAQKNPTAFYLCATKGEGLNEKLFFGSGTQLSVL.